Presented here are 20 T cell receptor beta chains from one specimen sequenced in a study of control samples from healthy donors and cancer patients. Assay used: immunoSEQ multiplex PCR; TCRdb lists only in-frame clones, some missing. The table shows tens of thousands of clones, with 85% to 90% occurring only once. Sequencing used PBMCs. Receptor source: a woman aged 45 to 65 with colorectal cancer.

This chain links TRBV12-2 with TRBJ2-6. TRBV12-2 counts as a pseudogene. The CDR3 covers 17 residues. CDR3 amino acids: CASRLAHGPSGANVLTF. The DNA of the CDR3 is TGTGCAAGTCGCTTAGCGCACGGGCCCTCTGGGGCCAACGTCCTGACTTTC.

The CDR3 DNA reads TGTGCCAGCAGTACAGGGAGCTTCTCTGGGGCCAACGTCCTGACTTTC. Amino acids: CASSTGSFSGANVLTF. The chain couples TRBV6-2 or TRBV6-3 to TRBJ2-6; TRBD1 might be the D (6 bases). Trimming removed 5 bases from V and 0 bases from J, with 11 bases in between. This CDR3 is 16 amino acids long. Germline V gene data show CDR1 as MNHEY and CDR2 as SVGEGT.

This rearrangement joins TRBV18 to TRBJ2-1; no clear D gene. Germline loops: CDR1 KGHSH, CDR2 LQKENI. CDR3 length: 15 residues. The germline V and J ends were trimmed by 0 bases and 0 bases, with 6 bases remaining between them. The CDR3 protein is CASSPPAYSYNEQFF. In DNA form, the CDR3 reads TGTGCCAGCTCACCACCGGCATACTCCTACAATGAGCAGTTCTTC. Full variable domain (missing parts from reference TRBV18 and TRBJ2-1): NAGVMQNPRHLVRRRGQEARLRCSPMKGHSHVYWYRQLPEEGLKFMVYLQKENIIDESGMPKERFSAEFPKEGPSILRIQQVVRGDSAAYFCASSPPAYSYNEQFFGPGTRLTVL.

This sequence joins TRBV7-3 and TRBJ1-1, with a possible D match to TRBD1 (5 bases). CDR1 and CDR2 from the germline V gene are SGHTA and FQGTGA. The CDR3 totals 14 residues. V lost 5 bases to trimming and J lost 5 bases, with 15 bases between them. The CDR3 DNA follows: TGTGCCAGCAGCCTAATTGGGGGGAGTACTGAAGCTTTCTTT. Encoded protein: CASSLIGGSTEAFF.

V is TRBV19 and J is TRBJ1-5, with 10 bases aligning to TRBD1. CDR1 and CDR2 (germline): LNHDA, SQIVND (reference sequence). The CDR3 is made up of 15 amino acids. The V and J ends lost 5 bases and 6 bases, in that order; junction bases with no gene match: 7. The CDR3 nucleotides are TGTGCCAGTAGTCTCGACAGGGGGCGCGTTCAGCCCCAGCATTTT. Its translation is CASSLDRGRVQPQHF.

The CDR3 loop is CASSPSPRTDTQYF. The CDR3, as DNA: TGTGCCAGCAGCCCCTCCCCGCGCACAGATACGCAGTATTTT. The rearrangement links TRBV7-9 to TRBJ2-3; D not certain. Germline CDR1 and CDR2: SEHNR and FQNEAQ (reference sequence). CDR3 length: 14 amino acids. The V and J ends lost 5 bases and 1 base respectively, with 10 bases between them. Filled out from reference TRBV7-9 and TRBJ2-3, the complete variable domain reads DTGVSQNPRHKITKRGQNVTFRCDPISEHNRLYWYRQTLGQGPEFLTYFQNEAQLEKSRLLSDRFSAERPKGSFSTLEIQRTEQGDSAMYLCASSPSPRTDTQYFGPGTRLTVL.

This clone was picked up one time. The chain is built from TRBV6-5 and TRBJ1-2; unclear D gene. The CDR3 loop spans 11 amino acids. Germline V CDR1 and CDR2: MNHEY, SVGAGI. The V and J ends lost 6 bases and 8 bases respectively, with 10 bases between them. The CDR3 is CASRPQRGYTF. DNA for the CDR3: TGTGCCAGCAGACCCCAGCGGGGCTACACCTTC.

The chain couples TRBV3-1 (or the pseudogene TRBV3-2) to TRBJ1-2, with a possible D match to TRBD1 (5 bases). Per the germline V gene, CDR1 is LGHDT and CDR2 is YNNKEL (reference sequence). The V and J ends lost 1 base and 1 base respectively, with 10 bases between them. The CDR3 totals 15 residues. The chain's CDR3 is CASSQGIGVNYGYTF. The CDR3 coding sequence is TGTGCCAGCAGCCAAGGGATAGGGGTTAACTATGGCTACACCTTC.

This rearrangement joins TRBV3-1 (or the pseudogene TRBV3-2) to TRBJ2-5, with 8 bases lining up with TRBD2. Germline V gene sequence: CDR1 LGHDT, CDR2 YNNKEL (reference sequence). Losses at the gene ends were 8 bases for V and 5 bases for J; bases not matched to a gene: 16. There are 16 residues in the CDR3. The CDR3 DNA follows: TGTGCCAGCGGCTCCAATTCCGGGGGGGCCATGGAGACCCAGTACTTC. This encodes CASGSNSGGAMETQYF.

J is TRBJ2-5 and V is TRBV5-4, with 7 bases aligning to TRBD2. Trimming removed 0 bases from V and 4 bases from J; junction bases left unmatched: 0. The CDR3 runs to 13 residues. CDR1 is SGHNT and CDR2 is YYREEE in the germline V gene (reference sequence). Here the CDR3 reads CASSLAGGETQYF. Here the CDR3 DNA reads TGTGCCAGCAGCTTGGCGGGGGGAGAGACCCAGTACTTC.

This sequence joins TRBV18 and TRBJ1-1; 9 nucleotides match TRBD1. With V trimmed by 3 bases and J by 11 bases, 7 bases remained unmatched. There are 13 residues in the CDR3. The germline CDR1 and CDR2 sequences are KGHSH and LQKENI. The CDR3 reads CASSPGQGIGAFF. In nucleotides, the CDR3 is TGTGCCAGCTCACCCGGACAGGGGATTGGGGCTTTCTTT.

The chain carries TRBV24-1 and TRBJ1-1; no firm D call. The CDR3 contains 13 residues. Germline CDR1 and CDR2: KGHDR and SFDVKD. V was clipped by 5 bases and J by 1 base, with 7 bases between them. Written as DNA, the CDR3 is TGTGCCACCAGTGCCCGGGCGAACACTGAAGCTTTCTTT. Translating gives CATSARANTEAFF.

A few counts support this clone. This chain joins TRBV4-3 and TRBJ1-3; 7 bases are shared with TRBD1. V was pared by 3 bases and J by 0 bases, with 8 bases of the junction left unmatched. CDR1 and CDR2 (germline): LGHNA, YSLEER. The CDR3 totals 17 residues. The CDR3 protein is CASSQSTGASSGNTIYF. The CDR3 DNA follows: TGCGCCAGCAGCCAGTCAACAGGGGCAAGCTCTGGAAACACCATATATTTT.

The chain is built from TRBV30 and TRBJ2-3, with 9 bases identical to TRBD2. V was pared by 3 bases and J by 6 bases, with 4 bases of the junction left unmatched. The CDR3 covers 13 residues. Germline assignment: CDR1 GTSNPN and CDR2 SVGIG (reference sequence). In nucleotides, the CDR3 is TGTGCCTGGAGCCAAGGACTAGCGGATACGCAGTATTTT. Its protein is CAWSQGLADTQYF.

Notes on this clone: The same CDR3 arises from other DNA sequences in this sample as well. The chain employs TRBV19 and TRBJ1-5; 7 bases fit TRBD1. The V and J ends lost 5 bases and 2 bases, in that order; junction bases with no gene match: 3. The CDR3 is made up of 14 amino acids. Germline lookup yields CDR1 LNHDA and CDR2 SQIVND (reference sequence). CDR3: CASSGQGGNQPQHF. The CDR3 bases are TGTGCCAGTAGTGGTCAGGGGGGCAATCAGCCCCAGCATTTT.

The chain combines TRBV18 with TRBJ1-1; D is ambiguous. The CDR3 contains 13 residues. Germline CDR1 reads KGHSH; CDR2 reads LQKENI. V was clipped by 3 bases and J by 5 bases, with 10 bases between them. CDR3 bases: TGTGCCAGCTCACCCCTCTCGGGGACTGAAGCTTTCTTT. Its translation: CASSPLSGTEAFF.

This clone was recorded once. The chain links TRBV5-4 to TRBJ2-3; 14 bases are shared with TRBD2. V lost 1 base, J lost 0 bases, and 4 bases stayed unmatched. The V gene's germline CDR1 is SGHNT and CDR2 YYREEE (reference sequence). CDR3 length: 18 residues. The CDR3 here is CASSLRLAGGPSTDTQYF. CDR3 in DNA: TGTGCCAGCAGCTTGCGACTAGCGGGGGGGCCAAGCACAGATACGCAGTATTTT. The full variable domain, its missing parts supplied by reference TRBV5-4 and TRBJ2-3, is ETGVTQSPTHLIKTRGQQVTLRCSSQSGHNTVSWYQQALGQGPQFIFQYYREEENGRGNFPPRFSGLQFPNYSSELNVNALELDDSALYLCASSLRLAGGPSTDTQYFGPGTRLTVL.

CDR3 in DNA: TGCGCCAGCAGCCAAGGTCCCAGGGGGCAAAAAGATACGCAGTATTTT. This translates into CASSQGPRGQKDTQYF. The chain uses TRBV4-3 and TRBJ2-3, with 8 nucleotides matching TRBD1. J was trimmed by 5 bases and V by 1 base; bases with no gene match: 8. CDR1 and CDR2 (germline): LGHNA, YSLEER. The CDR3 has 16 amino acids.

V and J are TRBV18 and TRBJ1-5, with D uncertain. The CDR3 has 13 residues. V gave up 3 bases and J gave up 4 bases, with 7 bases separating them. CDR1 is KGHSH and CDR2 is LQKENI in the germline V gene. CDR3 region: CASSPGRNQPQHF. Written as DNA, the CDR3 is TGTGCCAGCTCACCGGGCAGAAATCAGCCCCAGCATTTT. The full variable domain, completed using reference TRBV18 and TRBJ1-5, is NAGVMQNPRHLVRRRGQEARLRCSPMKGHSHVYWYRQLPEEGLKFMVYLQKENIIDESGMPKERFSAEFPKEGPSILRIQQVVRGDSAAYFCASSPGRNQPQHFGDGTRLSIL.

The rearrangement links TRBV7-2 to TRBJ1-2; tentative D call: TRBD1 (6 bases). The CDR3 totals 14 residues. Trimming cost V 7 bases and J 2 bases, with 14 bases left between them. Germline values: CDR1 SGHTA, CDR2 FQGNSA. Here the CDR3 DNA reads TGTGCCAGCAACCCCACAGGGTGGAACTATGGCTACACCTTC. Translation gives CASNPTGWNYGYTF.